Listed below are T cell receptor beta chains from one sample, sequenced in a study of human T cells and chemical hapten exposure. TCRdb ran MiXCR on the RACE reads and lists one entry per CDR3 protein. The table lists roughly 180,000 distinct CDR3 sequences, more than 20% of them singletons. The source material was whole blood, sampled in connection with sensitization to the hapten diphenylcyclopropenone (DPC). The receptors originated from a woman aged 50 to 60 with alopecia areata. Some clones in this sample may be carry-over from other donors' samples. The CDR3 runs from the conserved cysteine through the conserved F or W. The order of the fields is D gene, V gene, clone size, J gene, CDR3 protein, CDR3 DNA. A D gene is named only where the DNA matches it firmly. Where a row states a size, it is once, few, many or the class of an expanded clone; other rows omit it.

D: NA; V: TRBV7-2; size: NA; J: TRBJ2-3; CDR3: CASSLDRAADTQYF; DNA: TGTGCCAGCAGCTTAGACAGGGCAGCAGATACGCAGTATTTT
D: NA; V: TRBV28; size: NA; J: TRBJ2-7; CDR3: CASSLMTSSYEQYF; DNA: TGTGCCAGCAGTTTAATGACCTCCTCCTACGAGCAGTACTTC
D: NA; V: TRBV20-1; size: NA; J: TRBJ2-1; CDR3: CSARPSDDEQFF; DNA: TGCAGTGCTAGACCTAGCGACGATGAGCAGTTCTTC
D: NA; V: TRBV10-3; size: NA; J: TRBJ2-7; CDR3: CAISRDYNRGEQYF; DNA: TGTGCCATCAGTAGGGACTACAACAGGGGAGAGCAGTACTTC
D: NA; V: TRBV7-9; size: few; J: TRBJ2-5; CDR3: CASSSGLAEETQYF; DNA: TGTGCCAGCAGCTCCGGATTGGCTGAGGAGACCCAGTACTTC
D: NA; V: TRBV18; size: many; J: TRBJ2-3; CDR3: CASSPPTDTQYF; DNA: TGTGCCAGCTCACCACCAACAGATACGCAGTATTTT
D: NA; V: TRBV10-3; size: few; J: TRBJ2-3; CDR3: CAISGWEAGDTQYF; DNA: TGTGCCATCAGTGGGTGGGAGGCAGGAGATACGCAGTATTTT
D: TRBD2; V: TRBV19; size: once; J: TRBJ2-1; CDR3: CASRTTSGNWVQFF; DNA: TGTGCCAGTAGGACGACTAGCGGGAACTGGGTGCAGTTCTTC
D: NA; V: TRBV6-5; size: few; J: TRBJ1-2; CDR3: CASRPTGMRGYTF; DNA: TGTGCCAGCAGGCCCACAGGGATGCGGGGCTACACCTTC
D: TRBD1; V: TRBV9; size: few; J: TRBJ1-2; CDR3: CASSYDWTGGYGYTF; DNA: TGTGCCAGCAGCTACGATTGGACAGGGGGTTATGGCTACACCTTC
D: NA; V: TRBV6-1; size: NA; J: TRBJ1-4; CDR3: CASSESTGPGNEKLFF; DNA: TGTGCCAGCAGTGAATCAACAGGCCCCGGTAATGAAAAACTGTTTTTT